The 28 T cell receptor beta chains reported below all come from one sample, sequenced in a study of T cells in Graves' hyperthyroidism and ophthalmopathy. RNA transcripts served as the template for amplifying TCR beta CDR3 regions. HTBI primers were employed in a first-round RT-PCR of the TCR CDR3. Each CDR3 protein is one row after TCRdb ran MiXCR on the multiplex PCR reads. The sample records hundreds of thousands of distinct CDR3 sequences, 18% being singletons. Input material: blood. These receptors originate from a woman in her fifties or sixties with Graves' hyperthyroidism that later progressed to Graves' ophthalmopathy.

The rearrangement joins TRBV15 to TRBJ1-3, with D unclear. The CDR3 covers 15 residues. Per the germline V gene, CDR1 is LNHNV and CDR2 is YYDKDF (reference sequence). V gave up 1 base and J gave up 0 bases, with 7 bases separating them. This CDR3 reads CATSRGPSSGNTIYF. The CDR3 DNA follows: TGTGCCACCAGCAGAGGACCGTCCTCTGGAAACACCATATATTTT.

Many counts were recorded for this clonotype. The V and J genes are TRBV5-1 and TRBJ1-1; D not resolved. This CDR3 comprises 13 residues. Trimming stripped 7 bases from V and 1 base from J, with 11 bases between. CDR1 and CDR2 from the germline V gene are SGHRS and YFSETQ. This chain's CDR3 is CASRFTANTEAFF. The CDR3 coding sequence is TGCGCCAGCCGGTTCACGGCGAACACTGAAGCTTTCTTT. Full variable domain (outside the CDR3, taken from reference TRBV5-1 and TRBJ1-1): KAGVTQTPRYLIKTRGQQVTLSCSPISGHRSVSWYQQTPGQGLQFLFEYFSETQRNKGNFPGRFSGRQFSNSRSEMNVSTLELGDSALYLCASRFTANTEAFFGQGTRLTVV.

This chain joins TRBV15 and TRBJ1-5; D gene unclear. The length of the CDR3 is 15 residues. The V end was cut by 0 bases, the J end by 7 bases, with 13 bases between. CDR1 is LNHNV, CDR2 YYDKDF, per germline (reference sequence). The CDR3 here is CATSRDSRRGQPQHF. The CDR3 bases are TGTGCCACCAGCAGAGATTCCAGGCGGGGACAGCCCCAGCATTTT.

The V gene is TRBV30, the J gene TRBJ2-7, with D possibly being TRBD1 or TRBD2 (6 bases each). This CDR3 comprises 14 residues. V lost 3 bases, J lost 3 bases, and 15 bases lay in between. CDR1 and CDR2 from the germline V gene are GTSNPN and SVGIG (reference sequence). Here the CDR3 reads CAWSGGLRDYEQYF. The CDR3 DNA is TGTGCCTGGAGCGGGGGCCTTCGGGACTACGAGCAGTACTTC.

The CDR3 DNA follows: TGTGCCACCGCGGCAGCGGGTCACGGCTACACCTTC. It yields the protein CATAAAGHGYTF. V is TRBV24-1 and J is TRBJ1-2; D not resolved. V lost 9 bases and J 8 bases, leaving 15 bases between the germline ends. This CDR3 has 12 residues. Germline CDR1 KGHDR, CDR2 SFDVKD.

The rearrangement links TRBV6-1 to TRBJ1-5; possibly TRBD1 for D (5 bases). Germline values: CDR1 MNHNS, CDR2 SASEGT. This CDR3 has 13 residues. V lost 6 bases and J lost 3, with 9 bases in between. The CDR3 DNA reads TGTGCCAGCAGGCAGGGCCACAATCAGCCCCAGCATTTT. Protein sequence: CASRQGHNQPQHF.

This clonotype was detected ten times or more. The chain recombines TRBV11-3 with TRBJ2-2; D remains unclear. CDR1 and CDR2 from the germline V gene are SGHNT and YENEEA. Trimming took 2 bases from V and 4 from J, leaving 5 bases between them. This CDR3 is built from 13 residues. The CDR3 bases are TGTGCCAGCAGCTTACCACCCACCGGGGAGCTGTTTTTT. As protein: CASSLPPTGELFF.

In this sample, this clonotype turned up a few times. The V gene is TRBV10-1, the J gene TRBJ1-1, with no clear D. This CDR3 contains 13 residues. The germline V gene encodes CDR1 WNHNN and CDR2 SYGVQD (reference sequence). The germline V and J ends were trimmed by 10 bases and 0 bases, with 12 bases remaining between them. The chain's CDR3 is CATKVGLNTEAFF. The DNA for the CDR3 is TGCGCCACCAAAGTGGGCCTGAACACTGAAGCTTTCTTT.

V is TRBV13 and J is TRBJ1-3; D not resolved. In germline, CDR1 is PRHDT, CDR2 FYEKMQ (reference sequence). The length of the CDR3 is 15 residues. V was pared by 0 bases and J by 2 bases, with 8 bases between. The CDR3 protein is CASSLGTGTGNTIYF. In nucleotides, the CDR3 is TGTGCCAGCAGCTTAGGGACGGGGACTGGAAACACCATATATTTT.

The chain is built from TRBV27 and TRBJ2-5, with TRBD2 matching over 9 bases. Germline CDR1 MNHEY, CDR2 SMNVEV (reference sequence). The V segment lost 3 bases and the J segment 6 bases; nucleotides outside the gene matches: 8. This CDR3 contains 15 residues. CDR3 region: CASSFTSGGTKTQYF. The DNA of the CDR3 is TGTGCCAGCAGTTTCACCAGCGGGGGGACGAAGACCCAGTACTTC.

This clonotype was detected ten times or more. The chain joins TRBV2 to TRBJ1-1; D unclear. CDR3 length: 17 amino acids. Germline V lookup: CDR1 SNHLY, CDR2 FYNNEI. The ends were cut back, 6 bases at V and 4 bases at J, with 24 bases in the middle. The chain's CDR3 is CASRDGSFSGKGTEAFF. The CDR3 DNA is TGTGCCAGCAGGGACGGGAGCTTTTCGGGAAAGGGCACTGAAGCTTTCTTT. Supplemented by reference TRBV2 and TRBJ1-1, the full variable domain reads EPEVTQTPSHQVTQMGQEVILRCVPISNHLYFYWYRQILGQKVEFLVSFYNNEISEKSEIFDDQFSVERPDGSNFTLKIRSTKLEDSAMYFCASRDGSFSGKGTEAFFGQGTRLTVV.

CDR3: CASSQDTGNTIYF. CDR3 nucleotides: TGTGCCAGCAGCCAAGACACAGGAAACACCATATATTTT. This chain uses TRBV2 with TRBJ1-3; unclear D gene. Trimming removed 6 bases from V and 4 bases from J, with 10 bases in between. This CDR3 is built from 13 residues. CDR1 is SNHLY, CDR2 FYNNEI, per germline.

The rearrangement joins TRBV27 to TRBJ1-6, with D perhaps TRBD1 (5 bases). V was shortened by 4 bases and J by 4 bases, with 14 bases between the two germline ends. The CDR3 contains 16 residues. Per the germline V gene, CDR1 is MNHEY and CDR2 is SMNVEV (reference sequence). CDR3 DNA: TGTGCCAGCAGTTCCGGGGGAGGAGGGTATAATTCACCCCTCCACTTT. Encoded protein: CASSSGGGGYNSPLHF.

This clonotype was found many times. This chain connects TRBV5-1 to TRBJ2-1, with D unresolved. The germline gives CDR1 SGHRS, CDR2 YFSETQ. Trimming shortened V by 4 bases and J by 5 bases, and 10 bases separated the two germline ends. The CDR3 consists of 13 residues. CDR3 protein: CASSHWSNNEQFF. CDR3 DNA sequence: TGCGCCAGCAGCCACTGGAGTAACAATGAGCAGTTCTTC.

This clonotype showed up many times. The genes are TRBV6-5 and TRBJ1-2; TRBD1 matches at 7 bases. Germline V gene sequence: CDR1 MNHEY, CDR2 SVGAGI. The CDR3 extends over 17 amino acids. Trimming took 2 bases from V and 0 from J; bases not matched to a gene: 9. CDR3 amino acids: CASSYQTGRSANYGYTF. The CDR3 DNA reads TGTGCCAGCAGTTACCAGACAGGGCGAAGTGCTAACTATGGCTACACCTTC.

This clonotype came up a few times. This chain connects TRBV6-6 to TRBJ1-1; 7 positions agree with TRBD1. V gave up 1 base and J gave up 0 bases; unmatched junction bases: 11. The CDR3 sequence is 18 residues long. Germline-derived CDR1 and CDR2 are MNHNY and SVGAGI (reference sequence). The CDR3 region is CASSYLKGGRVLNTEAFF. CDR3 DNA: TGTGCCAGCAGTTACTTAAAAGGGGGCAGAGTATTGAACACTGAAGCTTTCTTT.

CDR3 protein: CASSLVRGPGPAFF. The CDR3 DNA follows: TGTGCCAGCAGCTTAGTCAGGGGACCCGGTCCTGCTTTCTTT. This chain joins TRBV7-8 and TRBJ1-1; a possible D gene is TRBD1 (6 bases). Trimming took 1 base from V and 11 from J, leaving 17 bases between them. The germline V gene has CDR1 SGHVS and CDR2 FQNEAQ. The CDR3 loop spans 14 amino acids.

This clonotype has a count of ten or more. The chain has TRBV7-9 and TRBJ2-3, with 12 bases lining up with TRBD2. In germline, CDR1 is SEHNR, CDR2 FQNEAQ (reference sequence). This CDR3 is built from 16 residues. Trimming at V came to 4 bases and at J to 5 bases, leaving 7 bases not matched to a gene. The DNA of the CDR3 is TGTGCCAGCAGCTCCCGGACTAGCGGGGTTGTAGATACGCAGTATTTT. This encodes CASSSRTSGVVDTQYF.

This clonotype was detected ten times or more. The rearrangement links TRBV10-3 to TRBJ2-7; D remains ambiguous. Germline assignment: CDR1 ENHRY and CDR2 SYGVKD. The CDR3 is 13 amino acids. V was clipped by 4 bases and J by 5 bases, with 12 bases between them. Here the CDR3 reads CAISVETSDEQYF. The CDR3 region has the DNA TGTGCCATCAGTGTAGAGACATCGGACGAGCAGTACTTC.

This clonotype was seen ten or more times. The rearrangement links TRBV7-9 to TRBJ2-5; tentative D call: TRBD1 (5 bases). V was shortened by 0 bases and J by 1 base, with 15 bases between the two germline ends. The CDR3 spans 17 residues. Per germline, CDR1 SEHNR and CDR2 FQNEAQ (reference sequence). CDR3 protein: CASSLAIGARTQETQYF. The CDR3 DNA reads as TGTGCCAGCAGCTTAGCGATAGGGGCTCGGACCCAAGAGACCCAGTACTTC.

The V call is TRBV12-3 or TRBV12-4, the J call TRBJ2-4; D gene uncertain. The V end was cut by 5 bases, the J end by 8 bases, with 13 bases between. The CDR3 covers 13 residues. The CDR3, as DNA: TGTGCCAGCAGTAGACAAATTGAGGACATTCAGTACTTC. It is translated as CASSRQIEDIQYF.

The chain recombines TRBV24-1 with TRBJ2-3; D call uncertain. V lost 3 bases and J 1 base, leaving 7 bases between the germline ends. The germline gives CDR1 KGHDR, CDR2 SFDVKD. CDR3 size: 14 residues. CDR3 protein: CATSDEDGTDTQYF. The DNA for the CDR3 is TGTGCCACCAGTGATGAGGACGGCACAGATACGCAGTATTTT.

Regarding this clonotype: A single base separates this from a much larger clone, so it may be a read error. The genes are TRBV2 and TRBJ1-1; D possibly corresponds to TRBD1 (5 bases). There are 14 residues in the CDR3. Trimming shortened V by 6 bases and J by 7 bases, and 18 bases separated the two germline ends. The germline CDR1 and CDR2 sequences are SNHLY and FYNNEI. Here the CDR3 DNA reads TGTGCCAGCAGGGCAGAGGGGAGGGAGGATGAAGCTTTCTTT. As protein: CASRAEGREDEAFF.

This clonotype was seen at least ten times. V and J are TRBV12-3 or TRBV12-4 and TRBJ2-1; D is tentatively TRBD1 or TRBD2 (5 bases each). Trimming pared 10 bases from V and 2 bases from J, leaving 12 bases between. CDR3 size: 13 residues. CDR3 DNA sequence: TGTGCCACCACCGGGACCACCTACAATGAGCAGTTCTTC. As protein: CATTGTTYNEQFF.

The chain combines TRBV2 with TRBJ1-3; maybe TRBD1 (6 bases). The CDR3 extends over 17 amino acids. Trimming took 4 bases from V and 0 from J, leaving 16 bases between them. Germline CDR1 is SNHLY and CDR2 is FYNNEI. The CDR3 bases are TGTGCCAGCAGTGTATCCCGGGGGGCTACCTCTGGAAACACCATATATTTT. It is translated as CASSVSRGATSGNTIYF.

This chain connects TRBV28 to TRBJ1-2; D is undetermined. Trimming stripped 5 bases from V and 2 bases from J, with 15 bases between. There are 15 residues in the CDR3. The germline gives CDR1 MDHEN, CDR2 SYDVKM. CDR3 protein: CASSVPGEGNYGYTF. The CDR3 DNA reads TGTGCCAGCAGTGTGCCGGGTGAGGGAAACTATGGCTACACCTTC.

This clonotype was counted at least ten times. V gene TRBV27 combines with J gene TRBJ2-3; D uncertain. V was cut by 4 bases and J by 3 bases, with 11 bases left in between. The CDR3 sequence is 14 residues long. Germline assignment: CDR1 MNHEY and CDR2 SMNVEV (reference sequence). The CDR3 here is CASSSELRTDTQYF. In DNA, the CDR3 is TGTGCCAGCAGTTCAGAGCTTAGGACAGATACGCAGTATTTT.

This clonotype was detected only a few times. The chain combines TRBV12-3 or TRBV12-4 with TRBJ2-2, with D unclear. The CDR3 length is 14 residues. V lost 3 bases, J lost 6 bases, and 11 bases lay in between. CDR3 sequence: CASSLSLGAGELFF. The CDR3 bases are TGTGCCAGCAGTTTGTCTCTCGGTGCCGGGGAGCTGTTTTTT.